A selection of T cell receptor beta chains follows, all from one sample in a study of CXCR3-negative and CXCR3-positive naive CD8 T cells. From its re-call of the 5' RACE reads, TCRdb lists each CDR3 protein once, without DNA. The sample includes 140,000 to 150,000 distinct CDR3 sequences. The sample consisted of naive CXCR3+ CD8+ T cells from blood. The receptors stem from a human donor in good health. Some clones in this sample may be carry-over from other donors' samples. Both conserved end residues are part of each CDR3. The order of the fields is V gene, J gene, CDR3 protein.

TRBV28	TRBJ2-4	CASSLSSGPGDIQYF
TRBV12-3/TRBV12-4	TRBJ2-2	CASRGTDTGAPTGELFF
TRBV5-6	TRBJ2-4	CASSPGTPKDIQYF
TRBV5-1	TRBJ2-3	CASSLGGGPDTQYF
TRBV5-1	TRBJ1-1	CANSLMGTEAFF
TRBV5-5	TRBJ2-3	CASSGTVEAGGLTDTQYF
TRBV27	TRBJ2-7	CASSPWDSSYEQYF
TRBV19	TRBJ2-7	CASRDHRELGEQYF
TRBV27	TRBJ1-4	CASSSSVGTNEKLFF
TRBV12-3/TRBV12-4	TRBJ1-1	CASSPERGQGLRTEAFF
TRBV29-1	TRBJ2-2	CSVEQTNTGELFF
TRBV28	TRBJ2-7	CASSSDRGSNGSFPYEQYF
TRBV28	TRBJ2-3	CASSELLTDTQYF
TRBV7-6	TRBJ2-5	CASSLDGTLQETQYF
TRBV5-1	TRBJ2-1	CASSLVAGADNEQFF
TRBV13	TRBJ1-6	CASSLLGPLHF
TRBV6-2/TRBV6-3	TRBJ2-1	CASSTPRGITYNEQFF
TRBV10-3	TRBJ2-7	CAIRLTSGSYEQYF
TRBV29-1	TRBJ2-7	CSVVGQGSYEQYF
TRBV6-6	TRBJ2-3	CASSYSREGQGFTDTQYF
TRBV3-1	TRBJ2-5	CASSGSFGEETQYF
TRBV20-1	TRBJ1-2	CSARDRTVSYGYTF
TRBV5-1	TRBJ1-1	CASSLGEGPTEAFF
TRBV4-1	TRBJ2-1	CASSQLGQGSYNEQFF
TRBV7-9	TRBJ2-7	CASSPSGRAYEQYF
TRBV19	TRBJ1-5	CASSIAGAQHF
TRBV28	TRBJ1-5	CASSELRDRANQPQHF
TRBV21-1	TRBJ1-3	CASSKVAGFGNTIYF
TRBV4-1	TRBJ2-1	CASTLEAEDSYNEQFF
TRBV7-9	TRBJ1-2	CASSLDGTAYGYTF
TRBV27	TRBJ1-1	CASSPGGYTEAFF
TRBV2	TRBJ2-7	CASSEAGGSSYEQYF
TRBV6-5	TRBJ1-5	CASSQGDHQPQHF
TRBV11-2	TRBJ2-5	CASSSAPGLALETQYF
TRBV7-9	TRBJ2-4	CASSSPGTGDSNIQYF
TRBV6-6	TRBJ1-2	CAGRDGSDGYTF
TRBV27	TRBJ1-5	CASSLIGLNQPQHF
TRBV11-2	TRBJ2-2	CASSFLQGWTGELFF
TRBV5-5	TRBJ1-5	CASRPQAGADQPQHF
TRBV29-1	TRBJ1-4	CSVAEQTVNEKLFF
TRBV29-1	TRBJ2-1	CSVEQGSYNEQFF
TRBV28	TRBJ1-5	CASSPRVGNQPQHF
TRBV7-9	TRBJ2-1	CASSSGQGPYNEQFF
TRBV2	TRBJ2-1	CASSEGGVPFNEQFF
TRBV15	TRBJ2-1	CATSHPQAGGLDNEQFF
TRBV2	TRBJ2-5	CASNGQTHPGLETQYF
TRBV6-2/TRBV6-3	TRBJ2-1	CASSLSSSGGFYNEQFF
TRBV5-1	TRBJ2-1	CASSGPGTGSYNEQFF